The 19 T cell receptor beta chains reported below all come from one sample, sequenced in a study of T cells in Graves' hyperthyroidism and ophthalmopathy. The investigators amplified TCR beta CDR3 regions from RNA transcripts. The TCR CDR3 was amplified in a first-round RT-PCR using the HTBI primer set. MiXCR was run by TCRdb on the multiplex PCR reads, yielding one entry per CDR3 protein. The data contain 370,000 or so distinct CDR3 sequences, 15% to 17% of them singletons. The sequenced sample consisted of blood. Every receptor here comes from a woman aged 18-29 years with Graves' hyperthyroidism that later progressed to Graves' ophthalmopathy.

The chain uses TRBV15 and TRBJ2-3; 10 nucleotides match TRBD1. The CDR3 consists of 17 residues. The V gene end was trimmed by 0 bases and the J gene end by 3 bases; junction bases not matched to a gene: 6. The germline gives CDR1 LNHNV, CDR2 YYDKDF (reference sequence). CDR3 amino acids: CATSRDRGQGVTDTQYF. The CDR3 bases are TGTGCCACCAGCAGAGATAGAGGACAGGGGGTAACAGATACGCAGTATTTT.

The chain couples TRBV11-3 to TRBJ2-7, with a weak D call TRBD2 (5 bases). The germline CDR1 and CDR2 sequences are SGHNT and YENEEA. This CDR3 spans 15 amino acids. V dropped 0 bases and J dropped 3 bases, with 12 bases sitting between them. CDR3 sequence reads: CASSLDAGLLYEQYF. CDR3 nucleotide sequence: TGTGCCAGCAGCTTAGACGCAGGACTCCTCTACGAGCAGTACTTC.

Many counts were recorded for this clonotype. The chain has TRBV7-8 and TRBJ2-3; D may be TRBD2 (6 bases). V was trimmed by 4 bases and J by 4 bases, leaving 15 bases between them. Germline CDR1 reads SGHVS; CDR2 reads FQNEAQ. This CDR3 contains 15 residues. The CDR3 DNA follows: TGTGCCAGCAGCTGGCCGGGAGTGCGATCAGATACGCAGTATTTT. Translated, it gives CASSWPGVRSDTQYF.

The chain links TRBV14 to TRBJ1-6; D is ambiguous. Trimming shortened V by 1 base and J by 11 bases, and 6 bases separated the two germline ends. Per germline, CDR1 SGHDN and CDR2 FVKESK. There are 12 residues in the CDR3. CDR3 sequence (DNA): TGTGCCAGCAGCCAAGGTCCAGCACCCCTCCACTTT. Residues: CASSQGPAPLHF.

This sequence joins TRBV14 and TRBJ2-7; D possibly corresponds to TRBD1 (6 bases). The CDR3 totals 13 residues. V was shortened by 0 bases and J by 6 bases, with 9 bases between the two germline ends. The germline gives CDR1 SGHDN, CDR2 FVKESK. The CDR3, as DNA: TGTGCCAGCAGCCAAGAGGGGACAAGCGAGCAGTACTTC. This encodes CASSQEGTSEQYF.

This chain uses TRBV4-2 with TRBJ1-5; D is undetermined. V was clipped by 0 bases and J by 5 bases, with 5 bases between them. The germline CDR1 and CDR2 sequences are LGHNA and YNFKEQ. The CDR3 has 13 amino acids. CDR3: CASSQDLDQPQHF. Written as DNA, the CDR3 is TGTGCCAGCAGCCAAGATCTAGATCAGCCCCAGCATTTT.

In its sample, this clonotype was seen a few times. The chain employs TRBV7-2 and TRBJ1-3; D gene ambiguous. The germline CDR1 and CDR2 sequences are SGHTA and FQGNSA. CDR3 length: 15 residues. Trimming removed 1 base at V and 0 bases at J, with 7 bases between. As DNA, the CDR3 is TGTGCCAGCAGCTTAGTTCCGGACTCTGGAAACACCATATATTTT. Protein: CASSLVPDSGNTIYF.

This clonotype came up a few times. A much larger clone is a single base away; this may be a read error. The chain joins TRBV29-1 to TRBJ2-5, with D maybe TRBD2 (6 bases). There are 13 residues in the CDR3. Germline CDR1 is SQVTM and CDR2 is ANQGSEA. Between the trimmed V and J ends, which lost 4 bases and 1 base, there was a span of 10 bases. DNA for the CDR3: TGCAGCGTTGCGGGGGACCTCCAAGAGACCCAGTACTTC. It specifies CSVAGDLQETQYF.

As regards this clonotype: This sequence may be a read error, since a much larger clone differs from it by one base. J is TRBJ2-3 and V is TRBV12-3 or TRBV12-4, with 14 bases matching TRBD2. Trimming at V came to 6 bases and at J to 0 bases, leaving 8 bases not matched to a gene. This CDR3 comprises 18 residues. The chain's CDR3 is CASRGRLAGGPSTDTQYF. The CDR3 DNA follows: TGTGCCAGCAGGGGGAGACTAGCGGGAGGGCCCAGCACAGATACGCAGTATTTT.

At least ten counts were recorded for this clonotype. V is TRBV15 and J is TRBJ2-7; D perhaps matches TRBD2 (5 bases). V lost 0 bases and J lost 2, with 8 bases in between. Germline V gives CDR1 LNHNV, CDR2 YYDKDF (reference sequence). The CDR3 runs to 14 residues. As DNA, the CDR3 is TGTGCCACCAGCAGAGATGAGGGAGCCTACGAGCAGTACTTC. Translation: CATSRDEGAYEQYF.

V and J are TRBV9 and TRBJ1-5; tentatively, D is TRBD1 (5 bases). CDR1 is SGDLS and CDR2 is YYNGEE in the germline V gene. The CDR3 contains 16 residues. V lost 0 bases to trimming and J lost 5 bases, with 15 bases between them. CDR3 coding DNA: TGTGCCAGCAGCGTAGGGGCAGGGTCCCCTGATCAGCCCCAGCATTTT. Protein product: CASSVGAGSPDQPQHF.

This clonotype appeared a few times. V is TRBV29-1 and J is TRBJ2-1, with 8 bases matching TRBD2. V shed 4 bases, J shed 8 bases, and the junction held 4 bases outside the gene matches. The CDR3 contains 12 residues. Germline loops: CDR1 SQVTM, CDR2 ANQGSEA. In DNA, the CDR3 is TGCAGCGTTGTTTATAGCGGGGATGAGCAGTTCTTC. This sequence encodes CSVVYSGDEQFF.

This clonotype was observed many times. The chain recombines TRBV12-3 or TRBV12-4 with TRBJ2-7; D remains unclear. The CDR3 totals 15 residues. With 1 base removed from V and 1 base from J, the gap between germline ends came to 11 bases. The CDR3 coding sequence is TGTGCCAGCAGTTTAGTAAGGGCGGCATCCTACGAGCAGTACTTC. Its translation is CASSLVRAASYEQYF.

At least ten counts were recorded for this clonotype. J is TRBJ2-7 and V is TRBV10-3; 7 bases are shared with TRBD2. This CDR3 is 13 amino acids long. The V and J ends lost 6 bases and 1 base, in that order; junction bases with no gene match: 3. Germline V lookup: CDR1 ENHRY, CDR2 SYGVKD. As DNA, the CDR3 is TGTGCCATCAGGGAGCGGGATTCCTACGAGCAGTACTTC. Translated, it gives CAIRERDSYEQYF.

This clonotype has at least ten counts. This chain links TRBV2 with TRBJ1-3; 9 nucleotides agree with TRBD1. This CDR3 is built from 14 residues. The V and J ends lost 5 bases and 4 bases, in that order; junction bases with no gene match: 3. The germline V gene encodes CDR1 SNHLY and CDR2 FYNNEI. Here the CDR3 reads CASSWDRAGNTIYF. The CDR3 DNA sequence: TGTGCCAGCAGTTGGGACAGGGCAGGAAACACCATATATTTT.

This clonotype occurred many times. The CDR3 is CASSFGGDNEQFF. CDR3 in DNA: TGTGCCAGCAGCTTCGGGGGAGACAATGAGCAGTTCTTC. The chain recombines TRBV7-6 with TRBJ2-1, with a possible D match to TRBD2 (6 bases). Germline CDR1 reads SGHVS; CDR2 reads FNYEAQ. This CDR3 is built from 13 residues. V was cut by 3 bases and J by 5 bases, with 8 bases left in between.

This chain uses TRBV5-1 with TRBJ1-2; D is ambiguous. Germline values: CDR1 SGHRS, CDR2 YFSETQ. V was trimmed by 4 bases and J by 6 bases, leaving 16 bases between them. The CDR3 spans 14 residues. DNA of the CDR3: TGCGCCAGCAGCCCCACACCTAGTAGTGATGGCTACACCTTC. This encodes CASSPTPSSDGYTF.

In its sample, this clonotype was seen many times. The rearrangement joins TRBV2 to TRBJ1-1; no clear D gene. CDR1 and CDR2 from the germline V gene are SNHLY and FYNNEI. The CDR3 is made up of 14 amino acids. The V end was cut by 6 bases, the J end by 0 bases, with 11 bases between. The CDR3 here is CASRDQNLNTEAFF. CDR3 coding DNA: TGTGCCAGCAGAGATCAGAATTTGAACACTGAAGCTTTCTTT. The variable domain in full, with the rest retrieved from reference TRBV2 and TRBJ1-1, is EPEVTQTPSHQVTQMGQEVILRCVPISNHLYFYWYRQILGQKVEFLVSFYNNEISEKSEIFDDQFSVERPDGSNFTLKIRSTKLEDSAMYFCASRDQNLNTEAFFGQGTRLTVV.

This sequence joins TRBV10-3 and TRBJ2-1, with TRBD2 identical over 10 bases. Germline assignment: CDR1 ENHRY and CDR2 SYGVKD. After removal of 8 bases from V and 2 bases from J, the junction contained 6 bases not matched to a gene. The CDR3 runs to 15 residues. CDR3 amino acids: CAISLGLAAYNEQFF. In DNA form, the CDR3 reads TGTGCCATCTCACTCGGACTAGCGGCCTACAATGAGCAGTTCTTC.